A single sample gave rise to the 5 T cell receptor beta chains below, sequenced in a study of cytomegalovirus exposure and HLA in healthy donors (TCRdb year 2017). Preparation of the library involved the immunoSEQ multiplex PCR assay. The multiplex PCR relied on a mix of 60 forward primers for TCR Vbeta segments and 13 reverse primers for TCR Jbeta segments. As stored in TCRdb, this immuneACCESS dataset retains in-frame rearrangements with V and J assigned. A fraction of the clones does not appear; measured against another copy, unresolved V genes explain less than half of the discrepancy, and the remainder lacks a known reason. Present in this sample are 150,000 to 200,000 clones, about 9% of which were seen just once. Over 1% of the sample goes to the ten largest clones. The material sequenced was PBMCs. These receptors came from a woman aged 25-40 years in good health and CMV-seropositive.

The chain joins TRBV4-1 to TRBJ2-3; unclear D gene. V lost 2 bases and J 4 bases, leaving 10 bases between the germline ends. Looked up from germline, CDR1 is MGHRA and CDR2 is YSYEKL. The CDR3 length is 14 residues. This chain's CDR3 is CASSQLQNADTQYF. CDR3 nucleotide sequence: TGCGCCAGCAGCCAACTGCAGAACGCAGATACGCAGTATTTT.

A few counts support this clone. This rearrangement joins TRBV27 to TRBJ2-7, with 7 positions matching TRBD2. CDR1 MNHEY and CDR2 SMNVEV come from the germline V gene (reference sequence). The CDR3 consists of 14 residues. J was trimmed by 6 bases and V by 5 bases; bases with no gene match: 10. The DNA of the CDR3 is TGTGCCAGCAGTCCCTATTTGGGGGGGACCGAGCAGTACTTC. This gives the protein CASSPYLGGTEQYF.

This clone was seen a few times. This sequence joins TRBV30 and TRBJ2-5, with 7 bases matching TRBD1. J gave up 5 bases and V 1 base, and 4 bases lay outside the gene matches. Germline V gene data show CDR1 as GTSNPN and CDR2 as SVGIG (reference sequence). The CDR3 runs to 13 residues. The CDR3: CAWSADRAETQYF. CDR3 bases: TGTGCCTGGAGTGCCGACAGGGCTGAGACCCAGTACTTC. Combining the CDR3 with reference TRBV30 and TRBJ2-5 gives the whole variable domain SQTIHQWPATLVQPVGSPLSLECTVEGTSNPNLYWYRQAAGRGLQLLFYSVGIGQISSEVPQNLSASRPQDRQFILSSKKLLLSDSGFYLCAWSADRAETQYFGPGTRLLVL.

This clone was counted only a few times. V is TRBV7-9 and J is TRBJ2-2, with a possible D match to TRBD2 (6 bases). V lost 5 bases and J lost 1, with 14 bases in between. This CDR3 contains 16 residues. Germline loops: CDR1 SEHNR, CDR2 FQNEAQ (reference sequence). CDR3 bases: TGTGCCAGCAGCAGCATTACGGGAGTGAACACCGGGGAGCTGTTTTTT. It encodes CASSSITGVNTGELFF.

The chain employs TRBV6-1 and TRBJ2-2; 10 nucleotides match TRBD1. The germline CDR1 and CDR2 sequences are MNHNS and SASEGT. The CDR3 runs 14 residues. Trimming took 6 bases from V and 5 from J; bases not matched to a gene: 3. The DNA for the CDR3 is TGTGCCAGCAGCCGGGACAGGGGTACCGGGGAGCTGTTTTTT. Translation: CASSRDRGTGELFF.